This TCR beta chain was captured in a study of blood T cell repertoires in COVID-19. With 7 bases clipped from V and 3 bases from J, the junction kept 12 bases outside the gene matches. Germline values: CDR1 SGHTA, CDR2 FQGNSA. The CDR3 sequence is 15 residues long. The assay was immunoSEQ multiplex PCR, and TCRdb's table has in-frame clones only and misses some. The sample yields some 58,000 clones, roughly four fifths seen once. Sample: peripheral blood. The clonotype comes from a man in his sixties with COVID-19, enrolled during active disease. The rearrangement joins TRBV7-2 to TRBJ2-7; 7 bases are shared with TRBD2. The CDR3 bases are TGTGCCAGCACCCGGACGGCTAGCGGAAACTACGAGCAGTACTTC. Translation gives CASTRTASGNYEQYF.